This TCR beta chain was identified in a study of human T cells and chemical hapten exposure. Study-wide findings and caveats: Unchanged with DPC sensitization were TCRs above 1 in 1000 frequency.

This clonotype was counted many times. Its matching antigen is unknown. MiXCR, run by TCRdb on the RACE reads, gives a single entry per CDR3 protein. The sample records approximately 84,000 distinct CDR3 sequences, 10% being singletons. CDR1 and CDR2 from the germline V gene are SEHNR and FQNEAQ (reference sequence). Trimming removed 5 bases at V and 8 bases at J, with 18 bases between. The CDR3 length is 14 residues. Time point noted: patch test 2, 6 weeks after DPC sensitization. Treatment here: therapeutic diphenylcyclopropenone sensitization with weekly scalp DPC. The chain links TRBV7-9 to TRBJ1-1; no reliable D call. The source of this sequence is a woman under 40 with alopecia areata. Some clones in this sample may be carry-over from other donors' samples. The input for sequencing was whole blood, taken in connection with sensitization to the hapten diphenylcyclopropenone (DPC). The CDR3 region has the DNA TGTGCCAGCAGCCTAATGCCCCTCGAAGGGGAAGCTTTCTTT. Translated: CASSLMPLEGEAFF.